Given below is one TCR beta chain in context. The data were taken from a study of blood T cell repertoires in COVID-19. CDR3 length equals 12 residues. Trimming removed 6 bases at V and 2 bases at J, with 8 bases between. CDR1 and CDR2 from the germline V gene are MDHEN and SYDVKM. Clones were read by immunoSEQ multiplex PCR, and TCRdb kept only the in-frame ones, dropping some. Of around 170,000 clones in the sample, less than 90% are singletons; the top ten hold approximately 6.5%. The TCR was taken from a woman in her 40s with acute or convalescent COVID-19. This sequence joins TRBV28 and TRBJ2-7, with D possibly being TRBD2 (5 bases). Input material: peripheral blood. The CDR3, as DNA: TGTGCCAGCAGGCCCGGGACCTACGAGCAGTACTTC. As protein: CASRPGTYEQYF.